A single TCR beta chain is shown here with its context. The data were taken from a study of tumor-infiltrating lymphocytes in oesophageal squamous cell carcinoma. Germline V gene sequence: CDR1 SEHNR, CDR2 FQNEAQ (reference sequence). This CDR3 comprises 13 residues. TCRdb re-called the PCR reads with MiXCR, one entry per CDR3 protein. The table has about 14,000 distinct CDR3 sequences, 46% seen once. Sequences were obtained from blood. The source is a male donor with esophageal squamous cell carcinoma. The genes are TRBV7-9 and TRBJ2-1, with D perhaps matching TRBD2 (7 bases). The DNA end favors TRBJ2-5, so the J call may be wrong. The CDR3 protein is CASSTRGGGTQYF. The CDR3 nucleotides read TGTGCCAGCAGCACTAGGGGGGGAGGGACCCAGTACTTC.